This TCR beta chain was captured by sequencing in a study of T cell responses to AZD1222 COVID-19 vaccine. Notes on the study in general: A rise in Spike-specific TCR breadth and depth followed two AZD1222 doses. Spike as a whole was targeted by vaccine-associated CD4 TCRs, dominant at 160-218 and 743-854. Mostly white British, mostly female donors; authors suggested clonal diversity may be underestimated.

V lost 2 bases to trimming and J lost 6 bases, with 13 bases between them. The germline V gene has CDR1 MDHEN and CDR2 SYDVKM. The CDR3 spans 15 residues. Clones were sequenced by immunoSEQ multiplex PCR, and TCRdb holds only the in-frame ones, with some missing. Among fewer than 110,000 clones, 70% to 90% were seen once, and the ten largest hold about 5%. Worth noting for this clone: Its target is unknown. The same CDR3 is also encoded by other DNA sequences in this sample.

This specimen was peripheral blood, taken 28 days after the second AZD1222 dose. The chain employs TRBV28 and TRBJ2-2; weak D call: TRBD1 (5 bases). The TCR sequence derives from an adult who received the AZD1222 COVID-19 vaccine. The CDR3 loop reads CASSLAGQGSGELFF. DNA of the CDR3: TGTGCCAGCAGTTTAGCAGGCCAGGGTTCCGGGGAGCTGTTTTTT.